Only one count was recorded for the clone carrying this TCR beta chain. This sample is part of a study of blood T cell repertoires in COVID-19. Study-wide context: The cDNA or gDNA used as material had been derived from T cells, B-cell-depleted T cells, or PBMCs.

This CDR3 comprises 14 residues. V gave up 4 bases and J gave up 2 bases, with 11 bases separating them. From germline, CDR1 is LGHNA and CDR2 YNFKEQ. The data were produced by immunoSEQ multiplex PCR, yet TCRdb's version contains in-frame clones alone and is incomplete. Here the sample spans approximately 240,000 clones, 87% being singletons. The TCR comes from a woman in her late teens or twenties who had recovered from COVID-19. The V call is TRBV4-2, the J call TRBJ2-5; the D gene is possibly TRBD1 (6 bases). What was sequenced was peripheral blood. The CDR3 DNA follows: TGTGCCAGCAGCCGACGGGACAATCAAGAGACCCAGTACTTC. Translated, it gives CASSRRDNQETQYF.